The 26 T cell receptor beta chains given below trace back to one sample, sequenced in a study of cytomegalovirus exposure and HLA in healthy donors. This PCR relied on a set of 60 Vbeta primers and 13 Jbeta primers. Sequencing used immunoSEQ multiplex PCR; TCRdb keeps in-frame clones, though not all of them. The sample contains some 130,000 clones, 70% to 75% of which appear only once. Sequenced material: PBMCs. The receptors originated from a male donor in good health and CMV-seronegative.

The rearrangement uses TRBV28 and TRBJ2-7; D gene uncertain. This CDR3 region has 13 residues. Germline lookup yields CDR1 MDHEN and CDR2 SYDVKM. Between the trimmed V and J ends, which lost 0 bases and 3 bases, there was a span of 6 bases. Here the CDR3 DNA reads TGTGCCAGCAGTTTATGGTCGTTCTACGAGCAGTACTTC. Amino acid sequence: CASSLWSFYEQYF.

This chain joins TRBV4-3 and TRBJ2-3; weak D call: TRBD2 (5 bases). The germline V gene encodes CDR1 LGHNA and CDR2 YSLEER. Trimming cost V 0 bases and J 2 bases, with 12 bases left between them. This CDR3 has 16 amino acids. The CDR3 sequence: CASSQDSPGNTDTQYF. The CDR3 bases are TGCGCCAGCAGCCAAGATAGTCCGGGGAACACAGATACGCAGTATTTT.

About this clone itself: One end of the junction varies from germline; a read error may be responsible. This rearrangement joins TRBV7-9 to TRBJ1-6; no definite D call. The CDR3 has 19 amino acids. Germline V gene data show CDR1 as SEHNR and CDR2 as FQNEAQ (reference sequence). The CDR3 spells CSSTASGGPTGSYNSPLHF. The CDR3 DNA reads as TGTTCCAGCACAGCGTCAGGCGGCCCCACGGGATCCTATAATTCACCCCTCCACTTT. Supplemented by reference TRBV7-9 and TRBJ1-6, the full variable domain reads DTGVSQNPRHKITKRGQNVTFRCDPISEHNRLYWYRQTLGQGPEFLTYFQNEAQLEKSRLLSDRFSAERPKGSFSTLEIQRTEQGDSAMYLCSSTASGGPTGSYNSPLHFGNGTRLTVT.

The chain links TRBV4-3 to TRBJ2-2, with 10 bases matching TRBD2. The germline V gene has CDR1 LGHNA and CDR2 YSLEER. The CDR3 is 16 residues long. After removal of 1 base from V and 7 bases from J, the junction contained 6 bases not matched to a gene. The CDR3 loop reads CASSQASGRGGGELFF. The CDR3 bases are TGCGCCAGCAGCCAAGCCAGCGGGAGGGGGGGCGGGGAGCTGTTTTTT.

V usage is TRBV6-1 and J usage is TRBJ2-7, with D tentatively TRBD2 (5 bases). The CDR3 contains 14 residues. The germline V gene encodes CDR1 MNHNS and CDR2 SASEGT. V was pared by 3 bases and J by 7 bases, with 16 bases between. The CDR3 bases are TGTGCCAGCAGTGAGGCGGGTTTTGGACTGGAGCAGTACTTC. This translates into CASSEAGFGLEQYF.

This clone was seen more than once but under ten times. This rearrangement joins TRBV28 to TRBJ1-2; D remains unclear. V was shortened by 6 bases and J by 4 bases, with 9 bases between the two germline ends. CDR3 length: 12 residues. Germline V gene sequence: CDR1 MDHEN, CDR2 SYDVKM. The CDR3 bases are TGTGCCAGCAGCGAGGTGAGCTATGGCTACACCTTC. It codes for CASSEVSYGYTF.

The CDR3: CASSFSAGQANYEQYF. DNA of the CDR3: TGTGCCAGCAGTTTCTCCGCGGGGCAGGCGAACTACGAGCAGTACTTC. The V call is TRBV27, the J call TRBJ2-7; tentative D call: TRBD2 (6 bases). This CDR3 has 16 residues. The germline gives CDR1 MNHEY, CDR2 SMNVEV (reference sequence). Trimming removed 3 bases from V and 3 bases from J, with 18 bases in between.

V gene TRBV4-1 combines with J gene TRBJ1-4; a possible D gene is TRBD1 (5 bases). CDR3 length equals 17 residues. The germline V gene has CDR1 MGHRA and CDR2 YSYEKL. V was shortened by 1 base and J by 1 base, with 13 bases between the two germline ends. The CDR3 spells CASSQADRGETNEKLFF. In DNA form, the CDR3 reads TGCGCCAGCAGCCAAGCTGATAGGGGCGAAACTAATGAAAAACTGTTTTTT.

The V gene is TRBV7-9, the J gene TRBJ1-1; D not certain. In germline, CDR1 is SEHNR, CDR2 FQNEAQ (reference sequence). V lost 4 bases and J 1 base, leaving 7 bases between the germline ends. The CDR3 is 13 residues long. The chain's CDR3 is CASSSGTNTEAFF. CDR3 nucleotides: TGTGCCAGCAGCTCTGGCACGAACACTGAAGCTTTCTTT.

The chain couples TRBV9 to TRBJ2-1; D call uncertain. The CDR3 is 10 residues long. Germline V CDR1 and CDR2: SGDLS, YYNGEE. V lost 4 bases and J lost 10, with 6 bases in between. The chain's CDR3 is CASSPGEQFF. The CDR3 nucleotides read TGTGCCAGCAGCCCAGGCGAGCAGTTCTTC.

The rearrangement links TRBV6-1 to TRBJ1-4, with 8 bases identical to TRBD1. CDR1 is MNHNS and CDR2 is SASEGT in the germline V gene. V was clipped by 3 bases and J by 8 bases; unmatched bases: 8. The CDR3 is 15 residues long. This chain's CDR3 is CASSDPGQGGEKLFF. CDR3 DNA sequence: TGTGCCAGCAGTGACCCCGGACAGGGAGGGGAAAAACTGTTTTTT.

The rearrangement uses TRBV19 and TRBJ1-5; D is unclear. V lost 6 bases and J lost 10, with 16 bases in between. CDR1 LNHDA and CDR2 SQIVND come from the germline V gene (reference sequence). This CDR3 comprises 13 residues. The CDR3 DNA reads TGTGCCAGTAGCGTTAGCGGTGAGCGACCCCAGCATTTT. Translation: CASSVSGERPQHF.

This chain connects TRBV28 to TRBJ1-1, with D perhaps matching TRBD1 (5 bases). V dropped 7 bases and J dropped 4 bases, with 16 bases sitting between them. The CDR3 covers 14 residues. The germline CDR1 and CDR2 sequences are MDHEN and SYDVKM. The CDR3 loop is CASIGPLRGTEAFF. CDR3 nucleotides: TGTGCCAGCATAGGGCCATTAAGGGGCACTGAAGCTTTCTTT.

The rearrangement uses TRBV5-6 and TRBJ1-6, with 7 bases that match TRBD1. Germline V lookup: CDR1 SGHDT, CDR2 YYEEEE. Trimming at V came to 0 bases and at J to 10 bases, leaving 10 bases not matched to a gene. This CDR3 is 16 amino acids long. As DNA, the CDR3 is TGTGCCAGCAGCTTGGCTGACAGGGCTTGGAGCTCACCCCTCCACTTT. Translated: CASSLADRAWSSPLHF.

The V call is TRBV29-1, the J call TRBJ2-3; TRBD1 matches at 9 bases. The CDR3 is 15 residues long. Germline values: CDR1 SQVTM, CDR2 ANQGSEA. J was trimmed by 1 base and V by 5 bases; bases with no gene match: 7. CDR3 sequence reads: CSVSARDRGTDTQYF. Written as DNA, the CDR3 is TGCAGCGTTTCCGCGAGGGACAGGGGCACAGATACGCAGTATTTT.

This rearrangement joins TRBV5-6 to TRBJ2-7; TRBD2 matches at 12 bases. This CDR3 has 16 amino acids. Trimming took 4 bases from V and 1 from J; bases not matched to a gene: 6. CDR1 and CDR2 from the germline V gene are SGHDT and YYEEEE. The CDR3 sequence is CASSEWTSGDSYEQYF. CDR3 sequence (DNA): TGTGCCAGCAGCGAATGGACTAGCGGGGATTCCTACGAGCAGTACTTC.

This clone appeared once. The chain uses TRBV10-3 and TRBJ1-1; TRBD1 might be the D (6 bases). Trimming shortened V by 2 bases and J by 5 bases, and 21 bases separated the two germline ends. This CDR3 has 17 residues. Germline values: CDR1 ENHRY, CDR2 SYGVKD. CDR3 region: CAISEPLGGVVSTEAFF. In nucleotides, the CDR3 is TGTGCCATCAGTGAGCCTCTAGGGGGGGTAGTTTCGACTGAAGCTTTCTTT.

J is TRBJ1-2 and V is TRBV6-5; no clear D gene. This CDR3 comprises 13 residues. CDR1 and CDR2 (germline): MNHEY, SVGAGI. V lost 6 bases, J lost 2 bases, and 10 bases lay in between. CDR3 amino acids: CASRLDTNYGYTF. The CDR3 bases are TGTGCCAGCAGACTCGACACGAACTATGGCTACACCTTC.

The DNA for the CDR3 is TGTGCCAGCAGTACCCCGTTCGGTCTTGCGGGAGACACAGATACGCAGTATTTT. Protein: CASSTPFGLAGDTDTQYF. The rearrangement links TRBV28 to TRBJ2-3; TRBD2 agrees at 7 bases. This CDR3 has 18 residues. The trim removed 5 bases at V and 2 bases at J, leaving 16 bases unmatched. Germline CDR1 and CDR2: MDHEN and SYDVKM.

Only a few counts were recorded for this clone. This chain connects TRBV19 to TRBJ2-2; TRBD1 matches at 8 bases. CDR1 and CDR2 from the germline V gene are LNHDA and SQIVND (reference sequence). V lost 4 bases and J lost 5; bases outside the gene matches: 3. The CDR3 extends over 14 amino acids. The CDR3 is CASSTTGGTGELFF. The CDR3 DNA sequence: TGTGCCAGTAGTACTACAGGGGGGACCGGGGAGCTGTTTTTT.

This clone has just a few counts. V gene TRBV9 combines with J gene TRBJ1-2; 7 nucleotides agree with TRBD1. The trim removed 4 bases at V and 5 bases at J, leaving 8 bases unmatched. The germline V gene has CDR1 SGDLS and CDR2 YYNGEE. This CDR3 contains 14 residues. The CDR3 nucleotides are TGTGCCAGCAGCTGGAAAGACAGGGATTATGGCTACACCTTC. It codes for CASSWKDRDYGYTF.

J is TRBJ2-7 and V is TRBV7-2; D is ambiguous. CDR1 and CDR2 from the germline V gene are SGHTA and FQGNSA. Trimming pared 5 bases from V and 2 bases from J, leaving 13 bases between. The length of the CDR3 is 14 residues. The CDR3 DNA sequence: TGTGCCAGCAGCGTCCTGGGCGATACCTACGAGCAGTACTTC. Its protein product is CASSVLGDTYEQYF.

This chain connects TRBV5-1 to TRBJ2-1; 9 bases align to TRBD2. This CDR3 contains 15 residues. V shed 1 base and J 8 bases; nucleotides not matched to a gene: 7. Germline V gene lookup returns CDR1 SGHRS and CDR2 YFSETQ. For the CDR3, the DNA is TGCGCCAGCAGCTTGCAGCGCGGGGGGGCCGATGAGCAGTTCTTC. Translated: CASSLQRGGADEQFF. Drawing the rest from reference TRBV5-1 and TRBJ2-1, the complete variable domain is KAGVTQTPRYLIKTRGQQVTLSCSPISGHRSVSWYQQTPGQGLQFLFEYFSETQRNKGNFPGRFSGRQFSNSRSEMNVSTLELGDSALYLCASSLQRGGADEQFFGPGTRLTVL.

This chain connects TRBV11-3 to TRBJ2-3; D gene ambiguous. This CDR3 spans 15 amino acids. In germline, CDR1 is SGHNT, CDR2 YENEEA. Trimming pared 5 bases from V and 3 bases from J, leaving 15 bases between. CDR3 nucleotides: TGTGCCAGCAGCCAAGCCCCCGGCGGTACAGATACGCAGTATTTT. It encodes CASSQAPGGTDTQYF.

The V and J genes are TRBV14 and TRBJ1-5; 8 bases line up with TRBD1. Germline-derived CDR1 and CDR2 are SGHDN and FVKESK. Trimming at V came to 5 bases and at J to 6 bases, leaving 12 bases not matched to a gene. The CDR3 runs to 16 residues. In DNA form, the CDR3 reads TGTGCCAGCAGCTTGGGGGTTGGACAGGGCGCTCAGCCCCAGCATTTT. This encodes CASSLGVGQGAQPQHF. Full variable domain (rest looked up from reference TRBV14 and TRBJ1-5): EAGVTQFPSHSVIEKGQTVTLRCDPISGHDNLYWYRRVMGKEIKFLLHFVKESKQDESGMPNNRFLAERTGGTYSTLKVQPAELEDSGVYFCASSLGVGQGAQPQHFGDGTRLSIL.

The genes are TRBV19 and TRBJ2-2, with a tentative D call TRBD1 (5 bases). The CDR3 length is 18 residues. Germline V CDR1 and CDR2: LNHDA, SQIVND (reference sequence). Trimming stripped 0 bases from V and 6 bases from J, with 20 bases between. The CDR3 DNA reads TGTGCCAGTAGTATAGATCTCGTAGGGGCAACCAGGGCCGGGGAGCTGTTTTTT. This sequence encodes CASSIDLVGATRAGELFF.